Listed below are T cell receptor beta chains from one sample, sequenced in a study of neurological immune-mediated disorders. TCRdb reprocessed the 5' RACE reads with MiXCR, giving one entry per CDR3 protein. Here the sample spans tens of thousands of distinct CDR3 sequences, roughly an eighth being singletons. The sample consisted of PBMCs. Every receptor here comes from a woman between 50 and 59 years old with HTLV-1-associated myelopathy (HAM/TSP). The CDR3 runs from the conserved cysteine through the conserved F or W. A row's size may be missing; if present it is once, few, many or a size class.

V gene: TRBV12-3/TRBV12-4; CDR3 length: 17; clone size: many; CDR3 protein: CASSFGTGTSRTGELFF
V gene: TRBV29-1; CDR3 length: 14; clone size: NA; CDR3 protein: CSAQESSGNYEQYF
V gene: TRBV6-4; CDR3 length: 14; clone size: many; CDR3 protein: CASRPMATVNEQFF
V gene: TRBV5-1; CDR3 length: 15; clone size: many; CDR3 protein: CASSLEQTGVTEAFF
V gene: TRBV12-3/TRBV12-4; CDR3 length: 11; clone size: many; CDR3 protein: CASSRGTEAFF
V gene: TRBV27; CDR3 length: 14; clone size: many; CDR3 protein: CASSLLGGTDTQYF
V gene: TRBV20-1; CDR3 length: 17; clone size: many; CDR3 protein: CSARDHLIQATYNEQFF
V gene: TRBV7-9; CDR3 length: 17; clone size: NA; CDR3 protein: CASSLVGGAEKGTEAFF
V gene: TRBV6-6; CDR3 length: 14; clone size: many; CDR3 protein: CASREPHRGSEAFF
V gene: TRBV7-9; CDR3 length: 15; clone size: many; CDR3 protein: CASSLWTGGNTEAFF
V gene: TRBV10-3; CDR3 length: 15; clone size: many; CDR3 protein: CAISEAPGGAGEQFF
V gene: TRBV2; CDR3 length: 12; clone size: many; CDR3 protein: CASRGTRETQYF
V gene: TRBV5-1; CDR3 length: 11; clone size: few; CDR3 protein: CASRKNTEAFF
V gene: TRBV20-1; CDR3 length: 15; clone size: many; CDR3 protein: CSARIPQGAGNTIYF
V gene: TRBV7-2; CDR3 length: 17; clone size: many; CDR3 protein: CASSLEGSGGLGGELFF
V gene: TRBV6-5; CDR3 length: 14; clone size: many; CDR3 protein: CASKPFGGRQPQHF
V gene: TRBV7-2; CDR3 length: 13; clone size: many; CDR3 protein: CASSSLAVYGYTF
V gene: TRBV25-1; CDR3 length: 15; clone size: many; CDR3 protein: CASSEGTQNTGELFF
V gene: TRBV29-1; CDR3 length: 13; clone size: many; CDR3 protein: CSVDRMGTGELFF
V gene: TRBV10-3; CDR3 length: 18; clone size: NA; CDR3 protein: CAIGTRYSLSTSTDTQYF
V gene: TRBV4-2; CDR3 length: 16; clone size: many; CDR3 protein: CASSPFGGDSNQPQHF
V gene: TRBV12-3/TRBV12-4; CDR3 length: 16; clone size: many; CDR3 protein: CASSLGTSVRQETQYF
V gene: TRBV7-9; CDR3 length: 14; clone size: many; CDR3 protein: CASSLSGDHSPLHF
V gene: TRBV20-1; CDR3 length: 13; clone size: many; CDR3 protein: CSASGQGWTEAFF
V gene: TRBV18; CDR3 length: 16; clone size: few; CDR3 protein: CASSLRDRGVGQPQHF
V gene: TRBV5-1; CDR3 length: 12; clone size: many; CDR3 protein: CASSPKGETQYF
V gene: TRBV2; CDR3 length: 16; clone size: many; CDR3 protein: CASSARGGVSGNTIYF
V gene: TRBV3-1; CDR3 length: 15; clone size: many; CDR3 protein: CASSPPRAGSTEAFF
V gene: TRBV5-1; CDR3 length: 15; clone size: many; CDR3 protein: CASSLQQGMNTEAFF
V gene: TRBV5-1; CDR3 length: 16; clone size: many; CDR3 protein: CASSRDSQTSTDTQYF
V gene: TRBV29-1; CDR3 length: 14; clone size: many; CDR3 protein: CSGAGSSSYNEQFF
V gene: TRBV20-1; CDR3 length: 13; clone size: many; CDR3 protein: CSAREGIHQPQHF
V gene: TRBV6-2/TRBV6-3; CDR3 length: 15; clone size: many; CDR3 protein: CASSYPSGVPAEQYF
V gene: TRBV7-2; CDR3 length: 12; clone size: many; CDR3 protein: CASSLDNYGYTF
V gene: TRBV5-5; CDR3 length: 15; clone size: once; CDR3 protein: CASSLTGTGADTQYF
V gene: TRBV5-1; CDR3 length: 15; clone size: many; CDR3 protein: CASSSQTGRTGELFF
V gene: TRBV6-6; CDR3 length: 14; clone size: many; CDR3 protein: CASSYPEGDYGYTF
V gene: TRBV7-2; CDR3 length: 14; clone size: many; CDR3 protein: CASSTGQGNSPLHF
V gene: TRBV5-4; CDR3 length: 12; clone size: many; CDR3 protein: CASSFTNSPLHF
V gene: TRBV7-2; CDR3 length: 16; clone size: many; CDR3 protein: CASSLGGGVGGGELFF
V gene: TRBV7-2; CDR3 length: 16; clone size: many; CDR3 protein: CASSLGASGVTDTQYF
V gene: TRBV2; CDR3 length: 16; clone size: many; CDR3 protein: CASSDPRPMGGETQYF